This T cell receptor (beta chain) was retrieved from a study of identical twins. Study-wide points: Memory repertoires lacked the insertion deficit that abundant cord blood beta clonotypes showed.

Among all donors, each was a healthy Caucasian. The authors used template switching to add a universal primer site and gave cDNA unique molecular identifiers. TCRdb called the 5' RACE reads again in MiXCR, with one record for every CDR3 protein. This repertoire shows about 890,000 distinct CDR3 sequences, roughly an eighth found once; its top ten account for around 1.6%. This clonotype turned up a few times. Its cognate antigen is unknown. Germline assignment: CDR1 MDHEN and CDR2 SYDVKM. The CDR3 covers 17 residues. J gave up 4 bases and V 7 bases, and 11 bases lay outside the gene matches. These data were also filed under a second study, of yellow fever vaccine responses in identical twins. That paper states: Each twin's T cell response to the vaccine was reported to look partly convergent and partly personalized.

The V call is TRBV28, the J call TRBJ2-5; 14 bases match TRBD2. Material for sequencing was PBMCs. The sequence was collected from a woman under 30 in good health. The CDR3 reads CASTLRQGLAGVETQYF. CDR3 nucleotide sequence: TGTGCCAGCACCCTAAGACAGGGACTAGCGGGAGTAGAGACCCAGTACTTC.